The source of this T cell receptor (beta chain) is a study of T cell changes during pregnancy in multiple sclerosis. V lost 4 bases and J lost 6; bases outside the gene matches: 12. Germline V gene lookup returns CDR1 SEHNR and CDR2 FQNEAQ (reference sequence). This CDR3 comprises 17 residues. Produced via immunoSEQ multiplex PCR; TCRdb's table is partial and in-frame only. The top ten clones hold under 3% of a sample with around 62,000 clones, around 89% of them seen once. The TCR comes from a female donor with multiple sclerosis, enrolled in a pregnancy study. V gene TRBV7-9 combines with J gene TRBJ2-1; TRBD2 aligns across 10 bases. Material: peripheral blood, obtained in the first trimester of pregnancy. The CDR3 region is CASSWPRLAGGINEQFF. In nucleotides, the CDR3 is TGTGCCAGCAGCTGGCCACGTTTAGCGGGAGGTATCAATGAGCAGTTCTTC.